This T cell receptor (beta chain) stems from a study of regulatory T cells in long-lasting Graves disease. V lost 5 bases, J lost 3 bases, and 20 bases lay in between. The CDR3 is 16 amino acids. Germline V gene sequence: CDR1 SEHNR, CDR2 FQNEAQ (reference sequence). Libraries of TCR beta came from iRepertoire HTBI primers plus Arm-PCR of CDR3 regions. As processed by the authors: From all samples, identification returned approximately 15 TRBJ and approximately 67 TRBV segments. TCRdb processed the multiplex PCR reads anew with MiXCR; each CDR3 protein has one entry. The V and J calls and clone size are TCRdb's, not the authors'. The sample records 400,000 to 450,000 distinct CDR3 sequences, around 14% being singletons. Time point specified: newly diagnosed GD, antithyroid drugs for less than 3 months. RNA extracted from PBMCs served as the sequencing template. This clonotype came up many times. The same data also contributed to another study, on T cells in Graves' hyperthyroidism and ophthalmopathy. From that second work: Graves' hyperthyroidism showing no ophthalmopathy progression within 18 months was considered stable. Diagnosis relied on clinical symptoms, serum thyroxine and TRAb, thyroid ultrasound and orbital computed tomography.

Here the sequenced sample was peripheral blood mononuclear cells (PBMCs), taken at new diagnosis, from a patient treated with antithyroid drugs. The genes are TRBV7-9 and TRBJ2-7; tentatively, D is TRBD1 or TRBD2 (5 bases each). This receptor was identified in a woman aged 25 to 39 with Graves disease. CDR3 in DNA: TGTGCCAGCAGCCCCGGGGTTGGGGGAGAATTCTACGAGCAGTACTTC. This sequence encodes CASSPGVGGEFYEQYF. The entire variable domain, with the rest obtained from reference TRBV7-9 and TRBJ2-7, is as follows: DTGVSQNPRHKITKRGQNVTFRCDPISEHNRLYWYRQTLGQGPEFLTYFQNEAQLEKSRLLSDRFSAERPKGSFSTLEIQRTEQGDSAMYLCASSPGVGGEFYEQYFGPGTRLTVT.